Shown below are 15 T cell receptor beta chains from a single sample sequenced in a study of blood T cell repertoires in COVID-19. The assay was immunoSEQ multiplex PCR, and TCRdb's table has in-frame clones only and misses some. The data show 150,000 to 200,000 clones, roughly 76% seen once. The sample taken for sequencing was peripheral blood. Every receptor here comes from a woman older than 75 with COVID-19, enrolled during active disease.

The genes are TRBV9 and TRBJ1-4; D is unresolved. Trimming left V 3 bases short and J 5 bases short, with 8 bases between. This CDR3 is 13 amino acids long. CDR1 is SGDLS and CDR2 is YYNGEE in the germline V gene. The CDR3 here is CASSAPGNEKLFF. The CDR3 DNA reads TGTGCCAGCAGCGCTCCGGGGAATGAAAAACTGTTTTTT.

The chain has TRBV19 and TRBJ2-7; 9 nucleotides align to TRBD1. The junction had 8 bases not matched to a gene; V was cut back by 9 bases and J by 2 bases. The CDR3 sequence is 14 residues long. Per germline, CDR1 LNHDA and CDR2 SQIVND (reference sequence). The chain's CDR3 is CASGTGGFPYEQYF. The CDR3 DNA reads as TGTGCCAGCGGTACAGGGGGCTTCCCCTACGAGCAGTACTTC.

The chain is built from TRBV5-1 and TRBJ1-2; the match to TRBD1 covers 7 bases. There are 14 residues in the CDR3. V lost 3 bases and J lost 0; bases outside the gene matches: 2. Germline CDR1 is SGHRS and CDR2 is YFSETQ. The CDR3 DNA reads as TGCGCCAGCAGCTCCGGGACAGCTAACTATGGCTACACCTTC. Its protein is CASSSGTANYGYTF.

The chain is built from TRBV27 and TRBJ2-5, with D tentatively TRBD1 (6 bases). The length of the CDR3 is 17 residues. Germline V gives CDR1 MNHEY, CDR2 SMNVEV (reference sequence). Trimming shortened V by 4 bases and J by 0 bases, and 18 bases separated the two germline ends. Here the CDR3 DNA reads TGTGCCAGCAGTTCCCTCAAACAGGGCCTTTACCAAGAGACCCAGTACTTC. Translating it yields CASSSLKQGLYQETQYF.

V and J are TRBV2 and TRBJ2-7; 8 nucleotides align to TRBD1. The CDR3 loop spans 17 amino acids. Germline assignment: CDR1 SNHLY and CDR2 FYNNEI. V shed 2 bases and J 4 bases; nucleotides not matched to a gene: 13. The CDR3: CASSEISGGTGTYEQYF. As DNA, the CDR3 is TGTGCCAGCAGTGAAATAAGTGGTGGGACAGGAACATACGAGCAGTACTTC.

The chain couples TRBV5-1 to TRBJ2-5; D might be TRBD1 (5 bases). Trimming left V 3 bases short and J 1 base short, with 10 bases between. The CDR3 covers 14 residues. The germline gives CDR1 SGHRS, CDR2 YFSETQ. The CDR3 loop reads CASSSDRVQETQYF. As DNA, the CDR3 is TGCGCCAGCAGCTCAGACAGAGTCCAAGAGACCCAGTACTTC.

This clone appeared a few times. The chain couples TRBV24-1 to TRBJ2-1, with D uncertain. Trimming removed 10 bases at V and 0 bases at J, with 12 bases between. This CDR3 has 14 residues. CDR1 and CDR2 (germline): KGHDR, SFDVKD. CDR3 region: CATRIPGSYNEQFF. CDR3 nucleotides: TGTGCCACGAGAATTCCCGGCTCCTACAATGAGCAGTTCTTC.

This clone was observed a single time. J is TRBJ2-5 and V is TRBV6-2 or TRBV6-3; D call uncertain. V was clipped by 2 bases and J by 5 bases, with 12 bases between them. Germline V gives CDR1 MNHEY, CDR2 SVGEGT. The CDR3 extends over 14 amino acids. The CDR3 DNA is TGTGCCAGCAGTTACGGCGTTAGCCGCGAGACCCAGTACTTC. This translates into CASSYGVSRETQYF.

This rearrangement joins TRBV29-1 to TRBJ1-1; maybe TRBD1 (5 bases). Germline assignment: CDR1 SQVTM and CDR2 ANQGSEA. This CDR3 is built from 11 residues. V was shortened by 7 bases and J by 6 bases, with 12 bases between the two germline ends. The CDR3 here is CSGGTEPEAFF. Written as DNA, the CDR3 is TGCAGCGGCGGGACCGAGCCTGAAGCTTTCTTT.

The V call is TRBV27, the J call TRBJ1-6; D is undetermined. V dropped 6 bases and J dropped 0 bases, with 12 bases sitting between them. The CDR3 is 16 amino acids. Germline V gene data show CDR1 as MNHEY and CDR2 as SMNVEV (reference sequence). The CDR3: CASRRFSSSYNSPLHF. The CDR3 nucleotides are TGTGCCAGCAGACGTTTTTCGAGCTCCTATAATTCACCCCTCCACTTT.

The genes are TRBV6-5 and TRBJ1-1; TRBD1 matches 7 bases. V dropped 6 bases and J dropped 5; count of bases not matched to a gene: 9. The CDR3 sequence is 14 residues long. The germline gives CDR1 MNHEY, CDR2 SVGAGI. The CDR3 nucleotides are TGTGCCAGCAGGCCACAGGGGAGGCGGACTGAAGCTTTCTTT. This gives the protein CASRPQGRRTEAFF.

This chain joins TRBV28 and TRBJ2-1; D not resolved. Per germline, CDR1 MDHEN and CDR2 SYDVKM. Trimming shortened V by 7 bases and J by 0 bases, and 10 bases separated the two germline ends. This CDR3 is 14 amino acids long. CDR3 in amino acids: CASTFSGSYNEQFF. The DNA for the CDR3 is TGTGCCAGCACCTTCTCCGGCTCCTACAATGAGCAGTTCTTC.

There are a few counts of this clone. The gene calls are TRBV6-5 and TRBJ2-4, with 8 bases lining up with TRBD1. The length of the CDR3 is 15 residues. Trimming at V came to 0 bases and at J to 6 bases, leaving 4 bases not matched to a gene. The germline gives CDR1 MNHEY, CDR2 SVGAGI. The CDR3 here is CASSYSGQGSNIQYF. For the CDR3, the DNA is TGTGCCAGCAGTTACTCCGGACAGGGTTCAAACATTCAGTACTTC.

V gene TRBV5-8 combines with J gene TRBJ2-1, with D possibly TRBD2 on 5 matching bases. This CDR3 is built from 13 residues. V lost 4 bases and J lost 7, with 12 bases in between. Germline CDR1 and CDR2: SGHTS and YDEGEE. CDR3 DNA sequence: TGTGCCAGCAGCCGGGCCTCGGGGAATGAGCAGTTCTTC. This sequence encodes CASSRASGNEQFF.

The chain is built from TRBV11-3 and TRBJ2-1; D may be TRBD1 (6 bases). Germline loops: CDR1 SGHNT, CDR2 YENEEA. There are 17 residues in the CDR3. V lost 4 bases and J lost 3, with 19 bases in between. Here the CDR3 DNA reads TGTGCCAGCAGCTCCGGACAGCCCCCAGGGGTCTACAATGAGCAGTTCTTC. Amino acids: CASSSGQPPGVYNEQFF.